Below are 13 T cell receptor beta chains sequenced from a single sample in a study of T cells in Graves' hyperthyroidism and ophthalmopathy (dated by TCRdb to the late 2010s). The library came from multiplex PCR. TCRdb names Illumina HiSeq 2000 as the instrument used. Amplification of TCR beta CDR3 regions was carried out from RNA transcripts. For the first round of RT-PCR on the TCR CDR3, the HTBI primer set was used together with the Qiagen OneStep RT-PCR kit. The public sequencing data were trimmed at Q25 with fastp and processed into clonotypes with MiXCR by TCRdb, which kept only in-frame beta chains. Every entry covers one CDR3 protein and lists the most common genes and DNA from its rows. For this sample there are 600,000 to 900,000 distinct CDR3 sequences; 16% appear just once. The top ten constitute 8.4% of the sample. Sequences were obtained from blood. The receptors were gathered from a man younger than 35 with Graves' hyperthyroidism.

The chain employs TRBV7-2 and TRBJ1-5, with D perhaps TRBD1 (5 bases). Between the trimmed V and J ends, which lost 1 base and 5 bases, there was a span of 12 bases. The germline V gene has CDR1 SGHTA and CDR2 FQGNSA. CDR3 length: 15 residues. The CDR3 protein is CASSLGQGYYQPQHF. The CDR3, as DNA: TGTGCCAGCAGCTTAGGGCAGGGCTATTATCAGCCCCAGCATTTT.

The table lists this clonotype with many counts. The chain uses TRBV9 and TRBJ2-5; weak D call: TRBD2 (5 bases). The germline gives CDR1 SGDLS, CDR2 YYNGEE. Trimming stripped 1 base from V and 3 bases from J, with 10 bases between. The CDR3 is 14 amino acids. The CDR3 bases are TGTGCCAGCAGCGTAAGTCCCGGGGAAGAGACCCAGTACTTC. Its translation: CASSVSPGEETQYF.

In its sample, this clonotype was seen many times. The chain links TRBV7-9 to TRBJ1-1, with D uncertain. The ends were cut back, 5 bases at V and 4 bases at J, with 17 bases in the middle. The length of the CDR3 is 15 residues. Germline loops: CDR1 SEHNR, CDR2 FQNEAQ (reference sequence). CDR3 DNA sequence: TGTGCCAGCAGCCCTGGGTCCACCCTAACCACTGAAGCTTTCTTT. It codes for CASSPGSTLTTEAFF. Variable domain in full (rest from reference TRBV7-9 and TRBJ1-1): DTGVSQNPRHKITKRGQNVTFRCDPISEHNRLYWYRQTLGQGPEFLTYFQNEAQLEKSRLLSDRFSAERPKGSFSTLEIQRTEQGDSAMYLCASSPGSTLTTEAFFGQGTRLTVV.

This chain connects TRBV25-1 to TRBJ2-5, with D perhaps TRBD1 (5 bases). V lost 1 base and J lost 2, with 8 bases in between. Germline loops: CDR1 MGHDK, CDR2 SYGVNS. CDR3 length: 14 residues. CDR3 residues: CASSESPGQETQYF. CDR3 DNA: TGTGCCAGCAGTGAATCTCCAGGGCAAGAGACCCAGTACTTC.

The chain has TRBV9 and TRBJ2-7; 12 bases are shared with TRBD1. Germline V gives CDR1 SGDLS, CDR2 YYNGEE. J lost 5 bases, V lost 4 bases, and 7 bases had no gene match. CDR3 length: 15 amino acids. CDR3 region: CASSPTGTGGHEQYF. Here the CDR3 DNA reads TGTGCCAGCAGCCCAACCGGGACAGGGGGCCACGAGCAGTACTTC.

This clonotype occurred many times. The chain carries TRBV7-9 and TRBJ2-5, with D maybe TRBD2 (5 bases). The V gene lost 1 base and the J gene lost 3 bases, with 15 bases spanning the gap. The CDR3 totals 16 residues. Germline V gene lookup returns CDR1 SEHNR and CDR2 FQNEAQ (reference sequence). In DNA form, the CDR3 reads TGTGCCAGCAGCTTAGAATTTGGCCAGGAGGAAGAGACCCAGTACTTC. Its protein is CASSLEFGQEEETQYF.

This clonotype was seen a handful of times. The chain joins TRBV12-3 or TRBV12-4 to TRBJ1-5, with 7 bases aligning to TRBD1. Trimming at V came to 3 bases and at J to 7 bases, leaving 6 bases not matched to a gene. The CDR3 has 14 residues. Here the CDR3 DNA reads TGTGCCAGCAGTTTTAGAGGGGGCGGCCAGCCCCAGCATTTT. It is translated as CASSFRGGGQPQHF.

This clonotype was recorded only once. A read error is possible here, since a much larger clone lies one base away. The chain's CDR3 is CASSFAGPKKIQYF. DNA of the CDR3: TGTGCCAGCAGTTTTGCAGGGCCCAAAAAAATTCAGTACTTC. The chain combines TRBV28 with TRBJ2-4; TRBD1 is a possible D gene (5 bases). The V gene's germline CDR1 is MDHEN and CDR2 SYDVKM. CDR3 length equals 14 residues.

V usage is TRBV9 and J usage is TRBJ2-1; TRBD2 is a possible D gene (6 bases). V lost 3 bases to trimming and J lost 8 bases, with 21 bases between them. CDR1 SGDLS and CDR2 YYNGEE come from the germline V gene. This CDR3 has 16 residues. CDR3 amino acids: CASSADSGTLTDEQFF. CDR3 nucleotides: TGTGCCAGCAGCGCAGATAGCGGAACTCTAACCGATGAGCAGTTCTTC.

The sample holds many counts of this clonotype. The V call is TRBV27, the J call TRBJ2-1; 7 nucleotides line up with TRBD1. The V and J ends lost 7 bases and 5 bases, in that order; junction bases with no gene match: 11. There are 15 residues in the CDR3. CDR1 and CDR2 (germline): MNHEY, SMNVEV (reference sequence). The CDR3: CASTPRPTGNNEQFF. The CDR3 coding sequence is TGTGCCAGCACTCCTCGGCCGACAGGGAACAATGAGCAGTTCTTC.

There are many counts of this clonotype. The V call is TRBV2, the J call TRBJ2-7; TRBD2 aligns across 13 bases. Trimming at V came to 6 bases and at J to 2 bases, leaving 7 bases not matched to a gene. The CDR3 totals 16 residues. CDR1 is SNHLY, CDR2 FYNNEI, per germline. The CDR3 region has the DNA TGTGCCAGCAGGGGGACTAGCGGGGTCCTACCCTACGAGCAGTACTTC. This translates into CASRGTSGVLPYEQYF.

In this sample, this clonotype turned up many times. The chain recombines TRBV30 with TRBJ2-5, with 7 bases that match TRBD2. The CDR3 contains 16 residues. In germline, CDR1 is GTSNPN, CDR2 SVGIG (reference sequence). Trimming at V came to 2 bases and at J to 5 bases, leaving 14 bases not matched to a gene. CDR3 sequence: CAWSFAPGLDSETQYF. CDR3 sequence (DNA): TGTGCCTGGAGTTTCGCCCCTGGACTAGATTCCGAGACCCAGTACTTC.

This clonotype was picked up many times. The gene calls are TRBV5-5 and TRBJ2-3, with 8 bases identical to TRBD2. Germline values: CDR1 SGHKS, CDR2 YYEKEE (reference sequence). CDR3 length equals 16 residues. Trimming removed 0 bases from V and 1 base from J; junction bases left unmatched: 4. For the CDR3, the DNA is TGTGCCAGCAGCTTGGTGGCGGGAGGCCGCACAGATACGCAGTATTTT. Its translation is CASSLVAGGRTDTQYF.